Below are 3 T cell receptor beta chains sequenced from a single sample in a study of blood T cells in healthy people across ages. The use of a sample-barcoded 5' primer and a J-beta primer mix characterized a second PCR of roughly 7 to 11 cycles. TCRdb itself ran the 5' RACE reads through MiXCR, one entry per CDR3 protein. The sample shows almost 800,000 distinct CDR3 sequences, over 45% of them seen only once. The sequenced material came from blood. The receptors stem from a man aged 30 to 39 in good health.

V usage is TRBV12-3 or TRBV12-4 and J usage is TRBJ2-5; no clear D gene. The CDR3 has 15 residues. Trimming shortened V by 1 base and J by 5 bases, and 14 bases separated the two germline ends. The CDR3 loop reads CASSLGGPRKETQYF. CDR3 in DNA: TGTGCCAGCAGTTTAGGCGGTCCGCGCAAGGAGACCCAGTACTTC.

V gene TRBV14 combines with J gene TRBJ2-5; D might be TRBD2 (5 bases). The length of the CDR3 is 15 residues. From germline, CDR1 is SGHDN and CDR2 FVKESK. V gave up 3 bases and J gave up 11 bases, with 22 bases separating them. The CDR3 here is CASSHPSRTTDEQYF. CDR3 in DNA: TGTGCCAGCAGCCACCCTAGCAGGACGACCGATGAGCAGTACTTC.

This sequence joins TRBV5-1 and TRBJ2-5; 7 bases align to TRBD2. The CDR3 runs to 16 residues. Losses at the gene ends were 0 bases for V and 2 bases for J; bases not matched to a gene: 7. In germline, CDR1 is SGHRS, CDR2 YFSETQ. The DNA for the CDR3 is TGCGCCAGCAGCTTGGATGGGCGGGGGTCACAAGAGACCCAGTACTTC. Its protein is CASSLDGRGSQETQYF.